This entry lists 2 T cell receptor beta chains sequenced from one sample in a study of T cells expressing NK-cell markers. TCRdb re-called the 5' RACE reads and catalogs CDR3 proteins one per entry, DNA excluded. The listing records fewer than 400,000 distinct CDR3 sequences. Sequencing input: blood T cells: a sorted CD56 or NKG2C T cell subset, CD4+ or CD8+ T cells, or bulk PBMC T cells (not recorded which). All receptors come from a man aged 18-75 years in good health.

The chain employs TRBV2 and TRBJ2-6. Germline CDR1 is SNHLY and CDR2 is FYNNEI. The CDR3 runs 17 residues. The CDR3 spells CASLQYGLGSGANVLTF. Complete variable domain (other parts from reference TRBV2 and TRBJ2-6): EPEVTQTPSHQVTQMGQEVILRCVPISNHLYFYWYRQILGQKVEFLVSFYNNEISEKSEIFDDQFSVERPDGSNFTLKIRSTKLEDSAMYFCASLQYGLGSGANVLTFGAGSRLTVL.

The chain is built from TRBV7-6 and TRBJ2-7; the TCRdb call, TRBD2, lacks DNA for checking. Looked up from germline, CDR1 is SGHVS and CDR2 is FNYEAQ. CDR3 length: 13 residues. This CDR3 is CASSWQEGREQYF.